A single sample is the source of the 27 T cell receptor beta chains below, sequenced in a study of shared clonotypes between healthy human individuals. Data came from immunoSEQ multiplex PCR; TCRdb stores just in-frame clones and leaves some out. The sample holds 1,400,000 or so clones, approximately 98.5% seen once. Sequenced sample: naive CD4+ T cells sorted from blood. Indicated subset: CD45RA+ positively selected. The receptors originated from a man aged 25 to 45 in good health.

V usage is TRBV11-1 and J usage is TRBJ2-5; 9 bases are a match to TRBD1. This CDR3 spans 16 amino acids. Trimming removed 3 bases from V and 5 bases from J; junction bases left unmatched: 10. Germline CDR1 SGHAT, CDR2 FQDESV (reference sequence). The DNA for the CDR3 is TGTGCCAGCAGCTTCCCGGACAGGGGCGAAAGGGAGACCCAGTACTTC. Amino acids: CASSFPDRGERETQYF.

In this sample, this clone turned up a few times. The chain has TRBV9 and TRBJ1-2; a possible D gene is TRBD1 (6 bases). Trimming left V 2 bases short and J 6 bases short, with 14 bases between. Germline V CDR1 and CDR2: SGDLS, YYNGEE. CDR3 length: 14 amino acids. CDR3 in DNA: TGTGCCAGCAGCGTCTCCGGGGGCGCCAATGGCTACACCTTC. Its protein is CASSVSGGANGYTF.

J is TRBJ2-6 and V is TRBV5-1; a possible D gene is TRBD1 (5 bases). From germline, CDR1 is SGHRS and CDR2 YFSETQ. CDR3 length: 15 amino acids. Deletions cut 5 bases from V and 4 bases from J, with 13 bases between. The CDR3 sequence: CASRLQAIGANVLTF. The CDR3 DNA reads as TGCGCCAGCAGATTACAGGCGATAGGGGCCAACGTCCTGACTTTC.

Remarks on this clone: The sample contains more than one DNA sequence encoding this CDR3. For the CDR3, the DNA is TGTGCCAGCAGCCGGGACAGGGGTAGCAATCAGCCCCAGCATTTT. Amino acid sequence: CASSRDRGSNQPQHF. This chain connects TRBV11-2 to TRBJ1-5, with 10 bases that match TRBD1. Germline V gives CDR1 SGHAT, CDR2 FQNNGV. V was clipped by 5 bases and J by 0 bases; unmatched bases: 1. The CDR3 extends over 15 amino acids.

V gene TRBV19 combines with J gene TRBJ1-1; 8 bases are a match to TRBD1. The junction had 7 bases not matched to a gene; V was cut back by 9 bases and J by 1 base. Per the germline V gene, CDR1 is LNHDA and CDR2 is SQIVND (reference sequence). CDR3 size: 14 residues. The CDR3: CASAYRGKNTEAFF. CDR3 bases: TGTGCCAGCGCTTACAGGGGGAAGAACACTGAAGCTTTCTTT.

The chain carries TRBV14 and TRBJ2-1; 10 nucleotides line up with TRBD2. The V gene end was trimmed by 4 bases and the J gene end by 2 bases; junction bases not matched to a gene: 5. Germline loops: CDR1 SGHDN, CDR2 FVKESK. There are 16 residues in the CDR3. In nucleotides, the CDR3 is TGTGCCAGCAGCCTCCATCTAGCGGGAGCCTACAATGAGCAGTTCTTC. Amino acids: CASSLHLAGAYNEQFF.

This clone has just one count. The chain carries TRBV19 and TRBJ1-5; D ambiguous. V shed 3 bases and J shed 7 bases, with 16 bases lying between them. The V gene's germline CDR1 is LNHDA and CDR2 SQIVND (reference sequence). This CDR3 contains 15 residues. The DNA for the CDR3 is TGTGCCAGTAGTATCGCCCCCGGAGGTAGGCAGCCCCAGCATTTT. Amino acids: CASSIAPGGRQPQHF.

This chain joins TRBV5-4 and TRBJ2-5; 8 nucleotides agree with TRBD1. The germline V gene has CDR1 SGHNT and CDR2 YYREEE (reference sequence). The CDR3 length is 15 residues. V gave up 3 bases and J gave up 1 base; unmatched junction bases: 5. The CDR3 DNA is TGTGCCAGCAGCTCGGACAGGGTGATCCAAGAGACCCAGTACTTC. Residues: CASSSDRVIQETQYF.

CDR3 nucleotides: TGTGCCACCAGCAGAGATAAGGGGGCACTCAACTACGAGCAGTACTTC. This translates into CATSRDKGALNYEQYF. The rearrangement uses TRBV15 and TRBJ2-7, with 7 bases matching TRBD1. The CDR3 extends over 16 amino acids. Germline trimming cut 0 bases from V and 3 bases from J; bases unmatched to any gene: 8. Germline V gene lookup returns CDR1 LNHNV and CDR2 YYDKDF (reference sequence).

The V and J genes are TRBV7-9 and TRBJ2-6; D is unclear. V was pared by 2 bases and J by 0 bases, with 8 bases between. The CDR3 extends over 16 amino acids. CDR1 and CDR2 from the germline V gene are SEHNR and FQNEAQ (reference sequence). The CDR3 reads CASSLHILSGANVLTF. CDR3 nucleotides: TGTGCCAGCAGCTTACACATCCTCTCTGGGGCCAACGTCCTGACTTTC. The whole variable domain, remainder taken from reference TRBV7-9 and TRBJ2-6, is DTGVSQNPRHKITKRGQNVTFRCDPISEHNRLYWYRQTLGQGPEFLTYFQNEAQLEKSRLLSDRFSAERPKGSFSTLEIQRTEQGDSAMYLCASSLHILSGANVLTFGAGSRLTVL.

V gene TRBV4-1 combines with J gene TRBJ2-2; 7 bases align to TRBD2. CDR1 is MGHRA, CDR2 YSYEKL, per germline. The J segment lost 3 bases and the V segment lost 3 bases, leaving 13 bases of the junction unmatched. The CDR3 loop spans 18 amino acids. For the CDR3, the DNA is TGCGCCAGCAGCCAGCCCCCACGGGCGGGAGCCCACACCGGGGAGCTGTTTTTT. Protein sequence: CASSQPPRAGAHTGELFF.

In DNA form, the CDR3 reads TGCGCCAGCAGCCAAGGGGGAATGGGGGCGAACACCGGGGAGCTGTTTTTT. Translating gives CASSQGGMGANTGELFF. The gene calls are TRBV4-1 and TRBJ2-2; D is tentatively TRBD1 or TRBD2 (5 bases each). Germline V gene data show CDR1 as MGHRA and CDR2 as YSYEKL. The CDR3 spans 17 residues. Trimming pared 1 base from V and 0 bases from J, leaving 12 bases between.

This sequence joins TRBV18 and TRBJ2-3; D uncertain. The V gene lost 0 bases and the J gene lost 4 bases, with 11 bases spanning the gap. The CDR3 loop spans 15 amino acids. The germline gives CDR1 KGHSH, CDR2 LQKENI. CDR3 bases: TGTGCCAGCTCACCACCGGAGAATCCTGCAGATACGCAGTATTTT. This codes for CASSPPENPADTQYF.

The chain is built from TRBV5-5 and TRBJ1-1, with TRBD1 matching 7 bases. V lost 4 bases and J lost 4; bases outside the gene matches: 7. The germline CDR1 and CDR2 sequences are SGHKS and YYEKEE (reference sequence). CDR3 length: 14 amino acids. CDR3: CASSKFQGGTEAFF. The CDR3 DNA follows: TGTGCCAGCAGCAAGTTCCAGGGGGGCACTGAAGCTTTCTTT.

V is TRBV7-2 and J is TRBJ2-2; 9 bases are shared with TRBD1. The junction had 9 bases not matched to a gene; V was cut back by 8 bases and J by 5 bases. The V gene's germline CDR1 is SGHTA and CDR2 FQGNSA. CDR3 length: 15 residues. The CDR3 nucleotides are TGTGCCAGCCGCCGTCCCGGGACAGGGACCGGGGAGCTGTTTTTT. Its translation is CASRRPGTGTGELFF.

V is TRBV6-6 and J is TRBJ1-4, with TRBD1 matching 8 bases. J gave up 6 bases and V 6 bases, and 9 bases lay outside the gene matches. The germline CDR1 and CDR2 sequences are MNHNY and SVGAGI (reference sequence). This CDR3 comprises 15 residues. The CDR3 sequence is CASRMGDRWHEKLFF. The CDR3 nucleotides read TGTGCCAGCAGAATGGGGGACAGGTGGCATGAAAAACTGTTTTTT.

This clone has a single count. V is TRBV6-5 and J is TRBJ1-1, with D possibly matching TRBD1 (5 bases). CDR1 is MNHEY, CDR2 SVGAGI, per germline. The CDR3 runs to 16 residues. Trimming stripped 2 bases from V and 5 bases from J, with 18 bases between. The CDR3 loop reads CASSYGPGRVSTEAFF. In DNA form, the CDR3 reads TGTGCCAGCAGTTACGGCCCGGGACGGGTTTCGACTGAAGCTTTCTTT.

The J gene is TRBJ1-5, the V gene TRBV18; no firm D call. The ends were cut back, 3 bases at V and 4 bases at J, with 10 bases in the middle. Per the germline V gene, CDR1 is KGHSH and CDR2 is LQKENI. The CDR3 runs 14 residues. The CDR3 region has the DNA TGTGCCAGCTCACCTAATGGCAGGAATCAGCCCCAGCATTTT. Translation gives CASSPNGRNQPQHF. Drawing the rest from reference TRBV18 and TRBJ1-5, the complete variable domain is NAGVMQNPRHLVRRRGQEARLRCSPMKGHSHVYWYRQLPEEGLKFMVYLQKENIIDESGMPKERFSAEFPKEGPSILRIQQVVRGDSAAYFCASSPNGRNQPQHFGDGTRLSIL.

CDR3 in DNA: TGTGCCAGCTCACCACAGGTAGGCAGGTTGAACACTGAAGCTTTCTTT. Its translation is CASSPQVGRLNTEAFF. This rearrangement joins TRBV18 to TRBJ1-1; no clear D. V was pared by 1 base and J by 0 bases, with 12 bases between. The CDR3 is 16 residues long. CDR1 and CDR2 from the germline V gene are KGHSH and LQKENI.

The table lists this clone with a count of one. V and J are TRBV19 and TRBJ2-1; D gene ambiguous. Germline V gene lookup returns CDR1 LNHDA and CDR2 SQIVND (reference sequence). This CDR3 contains 15 residues. The V and J ends lost 3 bases and 4 bases respectively, with 13 bases between them. CDR3 residues: CASSMKFPAYNEQFF. The CDR3 DNA is TGTGCCAGTAGTATGAAGTTTCCCGCTTACAATGAGCAGTTCTTC.

The V gene is TRBV27, the J gene TRBJ1-1; no clear D. Deletions cut 5 bases from V and 3 bases from J, with 10 bases between. This CDR3 spans 13 amino acids. Germline loops: CDR1 MNHEY, CDR2 SMNVEV (reference sequence). The CDR3 sequence is CASSPPTYTEAFF. The DNA for the CDR3 is TGTGCCAGCAGTCCCCCGACCTACACTGAAGCTTTCTTT.

The V gene is TRBV5-4, the J gene TRBJ2-3; TRBD2 agrees at 7 bases. CDR3 length: 15 residues. Looked up from germline, CDR1 is SGHNT and CDR2 is YYREEE (reference sequence). Trimming at V came to 1 base and at J to 6 bases, leaving 8 bases not matched to a gene. CDR3 sequence (DNA): TGTGCCAGCAGCTTGTTGCAGCGGGAAGCGGATACGCAGTATTTT. The encoded protein is CASSLLQREADTQYF.

This clone showed up just once. The chain combines TRBV14 with TRBJ1-1; possibly TRBD1 for D (6 bases). The length of the CDR3 is 14 residues. Germline V gene sequence: CDR1 SGHDN, CDR2 FVKESK. The V gene lost 10 bases and the J gene lost 8 bases, with 23 bases spanning the gap. The CDR3 bases are TGTGCCACCTCAAGAAAGGGGGGGGGCAGAGAAGCTTTCTTT. Translation gives CATSRKGGGREAFF.

This chain joins TRBV19 and TRBJ2-7, with TRBD1 as a possible D gene (5 bases). V lost 5 bases and J 1 base, leaving 12 bases between the germline ends. The CDR3 has 14 amino acids. Germline loops: CDR1 LNHDA, CDR2 SQIVND (reference sequence). The CDR3 sequence: CASSHQGRSYEQYF. The CDR3 nucleotides are TGTGCCAGTAGTCACCAGGGCAGGTCCTACGAGCAGTACTTC.

This chain links TRBV6-1 with TRBJ2-7; 8 bases line up with TRBD2. CDR3 size: 16 residues. With V trimmed by 2 bases and J by 1 base, 7 bases remained unmatched. CDR1 MNHNS and CDR2 SASEGT come from the germline V gene. The CDR3 protein is CASSETKTSGSYEQYF. The CDR3, as DNA: TGTGCCAGCAGTGAAACGAAAACTAGCGGATCCTACGAGCAGTACTTC.

The chain joins TRBV7-2 to TRBJ1-2, with D uncertain. V was clipped by 7 bases and J by 5 bases, with 8 bases between them. CDR3 size: 11 residues. The germline gives CDR1 SGHTA, CDR2 FQGNSA. CDR3 loop: CASTDYYGYTF. The CDR3 DNA is TGTGCCAGCACCGATTATTATGGCTACACCTTC.

The V call is TRBV11-2, the J call TRBJ2-3; 9 bases align to TRBD2. The CDR3 is made up of 16 amino acids. The V and J ends lost 1 base and 4 bases, in that order; junction bases with no gene match: 6. Germline assignment: CDR1 SGHAT and CDR2 FQNNGV. The CDR3 nucleotides read TGTGCCAGCAGCTTAGCGCTAGCGGGATGGGCAGATACGCAGTATTTT. Its translation is CASSLALAGWADTQYF. The variable domain in full, completed from reference TRBV11-2 and TRBJ2-3, reads EAGVAQSPRYKIIEKRQSVAFWCNPISGHATLYWYQQILGQGPKLLIQFQNNGVVDDSQLPKDRFSAERLKGVDSTLKIQPAKLEDSAVYLCASSLALAGWADTQYFGPGTRLTVL.